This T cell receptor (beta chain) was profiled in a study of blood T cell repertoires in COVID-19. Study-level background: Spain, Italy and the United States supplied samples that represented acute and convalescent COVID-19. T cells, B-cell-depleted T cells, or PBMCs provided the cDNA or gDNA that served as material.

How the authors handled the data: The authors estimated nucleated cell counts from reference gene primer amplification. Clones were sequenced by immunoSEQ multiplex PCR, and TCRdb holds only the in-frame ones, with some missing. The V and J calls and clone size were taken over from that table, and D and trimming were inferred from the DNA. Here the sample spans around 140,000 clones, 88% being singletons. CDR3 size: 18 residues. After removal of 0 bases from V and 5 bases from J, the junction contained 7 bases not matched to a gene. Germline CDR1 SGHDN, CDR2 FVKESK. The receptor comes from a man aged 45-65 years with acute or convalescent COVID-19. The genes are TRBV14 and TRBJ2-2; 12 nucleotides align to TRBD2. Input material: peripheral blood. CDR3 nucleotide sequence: TGTGCCAGCAGCCAAGATCCGCTAGCGGGAGGGTATACCGGGGAGCTGTTTTTT. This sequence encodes CASSQDPLAGGYTGELFF. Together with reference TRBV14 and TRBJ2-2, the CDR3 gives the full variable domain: EAGVTQFPSHSVIEKGQTVTLRCDPISGHDNLYWYRRVMGKEIKFLLHFVKESKQDESGMPNNRFLAERTGGTYSTLKVQPAELEDSGVYFCASSQDPLAGGYTGELFFGEGSRLTVL.